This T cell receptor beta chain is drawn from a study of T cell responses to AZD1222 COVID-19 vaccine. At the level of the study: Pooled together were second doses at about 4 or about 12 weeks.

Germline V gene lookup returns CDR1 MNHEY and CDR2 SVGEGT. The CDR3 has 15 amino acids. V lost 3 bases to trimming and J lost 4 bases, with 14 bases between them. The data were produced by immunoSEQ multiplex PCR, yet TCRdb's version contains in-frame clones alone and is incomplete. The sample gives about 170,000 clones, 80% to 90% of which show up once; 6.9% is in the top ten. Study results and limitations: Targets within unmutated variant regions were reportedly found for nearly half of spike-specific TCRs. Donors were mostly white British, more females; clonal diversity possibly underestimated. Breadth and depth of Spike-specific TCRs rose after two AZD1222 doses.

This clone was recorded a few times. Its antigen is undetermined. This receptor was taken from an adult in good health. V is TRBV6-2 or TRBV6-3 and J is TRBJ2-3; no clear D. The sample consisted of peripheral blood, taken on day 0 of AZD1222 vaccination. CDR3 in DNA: TGTGCCAGCAGTTATACGCTTCAAGGGTCAGATACGCAGTATTTT. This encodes CASSYTLQGSDTQYF.